The 29 T cell receptor beta chains below come from one sample, sequenced in a study of human T cells and chemical hapten exposure. TCRdb reanalysed the RACE reads using MiXCR and keeps one entry per CDR3 protein. The sample consists of more than 75,000 distinct CDR3 sequences, over 6.5% of them appearing once. Time point noted: healthy volunteer bleed at 6 weeks. Unfractionated whole blood was the source from which total RNA was extracted. The sequenced sample was whole blood. The receptors here all came from a male donor in good health. Some clones in this sample may be carry-over from other donors' samples.

This clonotype was picked up a small number of times. The chain is built from TRBV12-3 or TRBV12-4 and TRBJ1-4; D is undetermined. The V and J ends lost 4 bases and 4 bases respectively, with 10 bases between them. The CDR3 spans 14 residues. The CDR3 reads CASSSDGLNEKLFF. CDR3 nucleotide sequence: TGTGCCAGCAGTTCCGACGGGCTTAATGAAAAACTGTTTTTT.

The CDR3 DNA reads TGCAGCGTTGAAGACCCTCGGACAGGGGTGGGTGAGCAGTTCTTC. Its translation is CSVEDPRTGVGEQFF. The rearrangement joins TRBV29-1 to TRBJ2-1; 9 nucleotides agree with TRBD1. Germline V CDR1 and CDR2: SQVTM, ANQGSEA. V trimming: 0 bases; J trimming: 9 bases; junction bases outside the gene matches: 9. This CDR3 is 15 amino acids long.

This chain links TRBV6-2 or TRBV6-3 with TRBJ1-1; maybe TRBD1 (5 bases). Germline values: CDR1 MNHEY, CDR2 SVGEGT. This CDR3 spans 16 amino acids. V lost 2 bases to trimming and J lost 0 bases, with 13 bases between them. CDR3 nucleotide sequence: TGTGCCAGCAGTTACAGGGCTGGGGGACTGAACACTGAAGCTTTCTTT. This translates into CASSYRAGGLNTEAFF.

The V and J genes are TRBV20-1 and TRBJ2-3; 9 bases match TRBD1. CDR1 is DFQATT and CDR2 is SNEGSKA in the germline V gene (reference sequence). This CDR3 contains 16 residues. Trimming removed 6 bases from V and 6 bases from J; junction bases left unmatched: 16. CDR3 protein: CSAVGGQGTFWDTQYF. As DNA, the CDR3 is TGCAGTGCCGTAGGGGGACAGGGTACCTTTTGGGATACGCAGTATTTT.

Many counts were recorded for this clonotype. The chain has TRBV20-1 and TRBJ1-5; 7 bases fit TRBD1. The V and J ends lost 0 bases and 2 bases, in that order; junction bases with no gene match: 7. The CDR3 length is 16 residues. Germline assignment: CDR1 DFQATT and CDR2 SNEGSKA (reference sequence). CDR3 nucleotide sequence: TGCAGTGCTAGAGATATCGGAGGACAGGGCAATCAGCCCCAGCATTTT. Translated: CSARDIGGQGNQPQHF.

The rearrangement uses TRBV6-5 and TRBJ1-5, with D tentatively TRBD1 (6 bases). The CDR3 is 13 amino acids. V lost 5 bases, J lost 5 bases, and 10 bases lay in between. Germline V CDR1 and CDR2: MNHEY, SVGAGI. The CDR3 DNA reads as TGTGCCAGCAGTGGACAGTTCGATCAGCCCCAGCATTTT. This translates into CASSGQFDQPQHF.

The rearrangement uses TRBV7-9 and TRBJ1-1, with 8 bases that match TRBD1. Germline V gene lookup returns CDR1 SEHNR and CDR2 FQNEAQ (reference sequence). V lost 4 bases to trimming and J lost 0 bases; unmatched junction nucleotides: 13. This CDR3 is 18 amino acids long. This CDR3 reads CASSSPTGVSFVNTEAFF. The DNA for the CDR3 is TGTGCCAGCAGCTCCCCGACAGGGGTTTCGTTTGTGAACACTGAAGCTTTCTTT.

The V and J genes are TRBV6-1 and TRBJ2-3, with 12 bases aligning to TRBD2. The V gene end was trimmed by 2 bases and the J gene end by 2 bases; junction bases not matched to a gene: 11. The CDR3 is 19 amino acids. The V gene's germline CDR1 is MNHNS and CDR2 SASEGT. CDR3 amino acids: CASSELLTSGRMATDTQYF. The CDR3 DNA follows: TGTGCCAGCAGTGAATTATTGACTAGCGGGAGAATGGCCACAGATACGCAGTATTTT.

The chain uses TRBV6-4 and TRBJ2-3, with D perhaps given as TRBD1 or TRBD2 (7 bases each). Germline lookup yields CDR1 MRHNA and CDR2 SNTAGT. The CDR3 is made up of 14 amino acids. Trimming cost V 5 bases and J 4 bases, with 13 bases left between them. DNA for the CDR3: TGTGCCAGCAGTCTACAGGGGAGGGCAGATACGCAGTATTTT. Translation gives CASSLQGRADTQYF.

This sequence joins TRBV6-1 and TRBJ2-7; D may be TRBD1 or TRBD2 (5 bases each). Trimming removed 6 bases at V and 2 bases at J, with 17 bases between. Germline V gene lookup returns CDR1 MNHNS and CDR2 SASEGT. The CDR3 sequence is 15 residues long. CDR3 sequence: CASRTGTGYAYEQYF. CDR3 bases: TGTGCCAGCAGGACCGGGACGGGTTACGCCTACGAGCAGTACTTC.

The table lists this clonotype with a few counts. The gene calls are TRBV4-1 and TRBJ1-1; a weak D match, TRBD1 (5 bases). The germline V gene has CDR1 MGHRA and CDR2 YSYEKL. The CDR3 length is 17 residues. The V and J ends lost 0 bases and 5 bases respectively, with 19 bases between them. DNA of the CDR3: TGCGCCAGCAGCCAAGATCCCCAGAGCGGGGACCGGACTGAAGCTTTCTTT. It is translated as CASSQDPQSGDRTEAFF.

The table lists this clonotype with a few counts. The J gene is TRBJ2-1, the V gene TRBV20-1, with TRBD2 matching over 13 bases. Per the germline V gene, CDR1 is DFQATT and CDR2 is SNEGSKA (reference sequence). The CDR3 runs 15 residues. V shed 1 base, J shed 7 bases, and the junction held 4 bases outside the gene matches. The CDR3 DNA is TGCAGTGCTAGAGCGGGACTAGCGGGATGGAATGAGCAGTTCTTC. It specifies CSARAGLAGWNEQFF.

Only a few counts were recorded for this clonotype. The chain carries TRBV6-2 or TRBV6-3 and TRBJ1-1; D unclear. The CDR3 extends over 17 amino acids. Per the germline V gene, CDR1 is MNHEY and CDR2 is SVGEGT. Between the trimmed V and J ends, which lost 4 bases and 0 bases, there was a span of 18 bases. The CDR3 here is CASSSALMPYMNTEAFF. CDR3 DNA: TGTGCCAGCAGTTCCGCCCTAATGCCCTACATGAACACTGAAGCTTTCTTT.

The rearrangement uses TRBV19 and TRBJ2-1; 14 bases fit TRBD2. The CDR3 has 17 residues. V shed 5 bases, J shed 7 bases, and the junction held 10 bases outside the gene matches. Germline V gene data show CDR1 as LNHDA and CDR2 as SQIVND (reference sequence). CDR3 DNA sequence: TGTGCCAGTAGTGTGGTCGGGACTAGCGGGGGAGGGAATGAGCAGTTCTTC. This translates into CASSVVGTSGGGNEQFF.

The chain is built from TRBV7-2 and TRBJ2-1, with D hard to call. Germline V gene data show CDR1 as SGHTA and CDR2 as FQGNSA. CDR3 length: 15 amino acids. V lost 0 bases, J lost 6 bases, and 12 bases lay in between. The CDR3 DNA is TGTGCCAGCAGCTTAGCACAATTCTCCAGCAATGAGCAGTTCTTC. This codes for CASSLAQFSSNEQFF.

This clonotype has a handful of counts. This chain uses TRBV7-2 with TRBJ2-4; D gene unclear. V was shortened by 1 base and J by 8 bases, with 9 bases between the two germline ends. In germline, CDR1 is SGHTA, CDR2 FQGNSA. The CDR3 loop spans 13 amino acids. CDR3 sequence: CASSLVGGDIQYF. The CDR3 coding sequence is TGTGCCAGCAGCTTAGTAGGTGGGGACATTCAGTACTTC.

The J gene is TRBJ2-7, the V gene TRBV6-1, with D possibly being TRBD2 (5 bases). The CDR3 spans 14 residues. Per germline, CDR1 MNHNS and CDR2 SASEGT. V was trimmed by 0 bases and J by 5 bases, leaving 11 bases between them. The CDR3 spells CASSEARVTDEQYF. The CDR3 nucleotides are TGTGCCAGCAGTGAAGCGAGGGTAACGGACGAGCAGTACTTC.

The chain carries TRBV6-1 and TRBJ1-5; D gene ambiguous. The CDR3 extends over 15 amino acids. The V gene's germline CDR1 is MNHNS and CDR2 SASEGT. V was trimmed by 2 bases and J by 0 bases, leaving 8 bases between them. The CDR3 coding sequence is TGTGCCAGCAGTGAACAACAGTATAGCAATCAGCCCCAGCATTTT. It codes for CASSEQQYSNQPQHF.

Comments on this clonotype: Relative to the germline gene, one junction end is altered; a read error may explain this. This chain links TRBV3-1 with TRBJ1-1, with 7 bases matching TRBD1. Germline assignment: CDR1 LGHDT and CDR2 YNNKEL (reference sequence). The length of the CDR3 is 14 residues. In nucleotides, the CDR3 is TGTGCCAGCAGCCAAGCGGGACAGAACTCTGAAGCTTTCTTT. Translating gives CASSQAGQNSEAFF.

V and J are TRBV18 and TRBJ1-1; 7 bases match TRBD1. The CDR3 has 15 residues. Trimming removed 3 bases from V and 1 base from J; junction bases left unmatched: 5. The V gene's germline CDR1 is KGHSH and CDR2 LQKENI. CDR3 region: CASSPLGQENTEAFF. DNA for the CDR3: TGTGCCAGCTCACCCTTAGGACAGGAGAACACTGAAGCTTTCTTT.

There are many counts of this clonotype. The chain recombines TRBV7-9 with TRBJ1-2, with D unclear. CDR1 and CDR2 (germline): SEHNR, FQNEAQ (reference sequence). CDR3 length: 14 residues. V gave up 1 base and J gave up 5 bases, with 11 bases separating them. The CDR3 DNA sequence: TGTGCCAGCAGCTTAGAGGGTGGTAGTTATGGCTACACCTTC. Its protein product is CASSLEGGSYGYTF.

This clonotype was counted many times. The chain combines TRBV30 with TRBJ2-3, with D possibly matching TRBD1 (6 bases). There are 13 residues in the CDR3. CDR1 and CDR2 from the germline V gene are GTSNPN and SVGIG (reference sequence). Trimming took 5 bases from V and 6 from J, leaving 15 bases between them. The CDR3 coding sequence is TGTGCCTGGTCACAGTCCGACAGGGATACGCAGTATTTT. This codes for CAWSQSDRDTQYF.

This clonotype showed up just a few times. The rearrangement links TRBV7-9 to TRBJ2-7; 12 bases agree with TRBD2. V lost 6 bases and J lost 7; bases outside the gene matches: 4. CDR3 length equals 13 residues. Germline CDR1 is SEHNR and CDR2 is FQNEAQ (reference sequence). This chain's CDR3 is CASSGLAGNEQYF. As DNA, the CDR3 is TGTGCCAGCAGTGGACTAGCGGGAAATGAGCAGTACTTC.

V and J are TRBV12-3 or TRBV12-4 and TRBJ2-3; D is possibly TRBD1 (6 bases). V gave up 6 bases and J gave up 4 bases, with 11 bases separating them. The CDR3 sequence is 13 residues long. CDR3: CASSIQGADTQYF. In nucleotides, the CDR3 is TGTGCCAGCAGCATACAGGGCGCAGATACGCAGTATTTT.

This clonotype was seen a handful of times. The rearrangement joins TRBV27 to TRBJ1-5; the D gene is possibly TRBD1 (6 bases). This CDR3 is built from 14 residues. Germline values: CDR1 MNHEY, CDR2 SMNVEV (reference sequence). V was cut by 5 bases and J by 6 bases, with 14 bases left in between. In DNA form, the CDR3 reads TGTGCCAGCAGTCTGGAGGGGGGTAGTCAGCCCCAGCATTTT. As protein: CASSLEGGSQPQHF.

The CDR3 region has the DNA TGCAGCGTTTCCTTCGGGACTAAAAATGAGCAGTTCTTC. Translating gives CSVSFGTKNEQFF. The chain uses TRBV29-1 and TRBJ2-1; 7 bases fit TRBD2. Germline V CDR1 and CDR2: SQVTM, ANQGSEA. This CDR3 spans 13 amino acids. V was clipped by 5 bases and J by 7 bases; unmatched bases: 8.

The table lists this clonotype with many counts. This chain connects TRBV29-1 to TRBJ1-5; no firm D call. CDR1 is SQVTM, CDR2 ANQGSEA, per germline. The CDR3 extends over 13 amino acids. V lost 5 bases, J lost 6 bases, and 14 bases lay in between. CDR3 sequence (DNA): TGCAGCGTTAGGACGGCAGATAGTCAGCCCCAGCATTTT. Translation: CSVRTADSQPQHF.

This clonotype was counted ten times or more. This chain joins TRBV20-1 and TRBJ2-7, with 9 positions matching TRBD2. The CDR3 totals 15 residues. The trim removed 1 base at V and 7 bases at J, leaving 11 bases unmatched. Germline CDR1 DFQATT, CDR2 SNEGSKA (reference sequence). As DNA, the CDR3 is TGCAGTGCTAGAGGTCCGGCTAGCGGGATCGGGGAGCAGTACTTC. Protein sequence: CSARGPASGIGEQYF.

The chain couples TRBV19 to TRBJ1-2, with D uncertain. Germline V gene data show CDR1 as LNHDA and CDR2 as SQIVND (reference sequence). Trimming stripped 5 bases from V and 4 bases from J, with 11 bases between. This CDR3 region has 13 residues. The DNA of the CDR3 is TGTGCCAGTAGTCCCGACGGGGTCTATGGCTACACCTTC. It codes for CASSPDGVYGYTF.